This T cell receptor (beta chain) was captured in a study of blood T cell repertoires in COVID-19. Looking at the study overall: Both acute and convalescent COVID-19 samples were obtained from the United States, Italy and Spain.

The length of the CDR3 is 16 residues. Germline values: CDR1 ENHRY, CDR2 SYGVKD. Trimming at V came to 4 bases and at J to 7 bases, leaving 10 bases not matched to a gene. The assay was immunoSEQ multiplex PCR, and TCRdb's table has in-frame clones only and misses some. This sample has roughly 180,000 clones, with 84% found just once. The source is a human donor in a cohort sampled during active COVID-19. Source material: peripheral blood. The genes are TRBV10-3 and TRBJ2-1, with 10 positions matching TRBD2. The CDR3 spells CAISGPSGGRMNEQFF. The CDR3 DNA follows: TGTGCCATCAGTGGACCTAGCGGGGGCCGGATGAATGAGCAGTTCTTC.